This TCR beta chain was documented in a study of blood T cell repertoires in COVID-19. About the research overall: COVID-19 samples collected from the United States, Italy and Spain covered acute and convalescent phases.

This table comes from immunoSEQ multiplex PCR, and its TCRdb copy is limited to in-frame clones, with some not included. The sample yields fewer than 90,000 clones, around 75% seen once. This CDR3 is built from 13 residues. V dropped 2 bases and J dropped 7; count of bases not matched to a gene: 4. Germline lookup yields CDR1 SGHRS and CDR2 YFSETQ. The sequencing input was peripheral blood. The source of this sequence is a man between 70 and 80 years old with COVID-19, enrolled during active disease. The gene calls are TRBV5-1 and TRBJ1-1; 8 bases align to TRBD1. The CDR3 DNA sequence: TGCGCCAGCAGCTTTGGGACAGGTAATGAAGCTTTCTTT. Translated, it gives CASSFGTGNEAFF.